A selection of T cell receptor beta chains follows, all from one sample in a study of T cells in narcolepsy. TCRdb's table, derived via immunoSEQ multiplex PCR, lists solely in-frame clones and lacks some. The sample holds approximately 31,000 clones; about four fifths are singletons and the top ten take around 1.3%. The source material was CD45RA- memory CD4+ T cells from PBMCs. Receptors were obtained from a human donor with narcolepsy. Both conserved end residues are part of each CDR3. Each record gives: CDR3 DNA, CDR3 protein, D gene, clone size, J gene, V gene. A D gene is named only where the DNA matches it firmly. Not all rows give a size; the values are once, few, many and, for expanded clones, a class.

TGTGCCAGCAGCGTTAGCGGGGAGAGAGAGACCCAGTACTTC CASSVSGERETQYF TRBD2 . TRBJ2-5 TRBV7-3
TGTGCCAGCTCTACGGCGTCGATTGGGGATCAGCCCCAGCATTTT CASSTASIGDQPQHF . . TRBJ1-5 TRBV28
TGTGCCAGCAGCTTGGCGGGTCAAAATCAGCCCCAGCATTTT CASSLAGQNQPQHF . . TRBJ1-5 TRBV5-4
TGTGCCAGCCGTGAGAGGGGAGAGACCCAGTACTTC CASRERGETQYF . once TRBJ2-5 TRBV6-1
TGTGCCAGCAGTGTATCTATGGACCGCGGATTGTTGTTTTTT CASSVSMDRGLLFF . . TRBJ1-4 TRBV2
TGTGCCAGCAATGGCGGACAGGGAGCGAACACTGAAGCTTTCTTT CASNGGQGANTEAFF TRBD1 few TRBJ1-1 TRBV9
TGTGCCACTAGACCACAGGGGACCACAGATACGCAGTATTTT CATRPQGTTDTQYF TRBD1 . TRBJ2-3 TRBV6-5
TGTGCCAGCAGCGACGGGGTGGGTGGAAGACGGTTCTTC CASSDGVGGRRFF . . TRBJ2-1 TRBV2
TGTGCCAGCAGCTTCGGGGGACTAGCGGGGGTACTTGAGCAGTTCTTC CASSFGGLAGVLEQFF TRBD2 . TRBJ2-1 TRBV11-2
TGCGTCAGCAGCTTAAGGGGGATGGGCACAGATACGCAGTATTTT CVSSLRGMGTDTQYF . . TRBJ2-3 TRBV5-1
TGTGCCAGTAGTCCCGGGACCCTTCAAGAGACCCAGTACTTC CASSPGTLQETQYF . . TRBJ2-5 TRBV19
TGCGCCAGCAGCTTGGTCGGGGGGCTGGATTCACCCCTCCACTTT CASSLVGGLDSPLHF . . TRBJ1-6 TRBV5-1
TGTGCCAGCAGTTTAGATGTCGGGGGTTTGAGTCAGCCCCAGCATTTT CASSLDVGGLSQPQHF . . TRBJ1-5 TRBV28
TGTGCTAGGGTCAGTCGTACGATATCTGGGGCCAACGTCCTGACTTTC CARVSRTISGANVLTF . . TRBJ2-6 TRBV12-5
TGTGCCAGCAGTTTATCGTGGGGGGAATCACCCCTCCACTTT CASSLSWGESPLHF . . TRBJ1-6 TRBV27
TGTGCCAGCAGTTCATTTAGGGAGACCCAGTACTTC CASSSFRETQYF . . TRBJ2-5 TRBV6-6
TGTGCCAGCACCTCCCGGGGCGGCGGAGACTATGGCTACACCTTC CASTSRGGGDYGYTF . . TRBJ1-2 TRBV28